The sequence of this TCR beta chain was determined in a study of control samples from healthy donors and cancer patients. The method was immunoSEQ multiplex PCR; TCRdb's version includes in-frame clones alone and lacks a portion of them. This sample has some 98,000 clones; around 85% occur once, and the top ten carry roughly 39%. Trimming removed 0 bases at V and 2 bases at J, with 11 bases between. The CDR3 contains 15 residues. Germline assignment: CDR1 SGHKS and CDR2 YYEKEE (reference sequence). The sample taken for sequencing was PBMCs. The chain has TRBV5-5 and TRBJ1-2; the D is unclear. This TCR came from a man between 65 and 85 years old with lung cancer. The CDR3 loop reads CASSLATSANYGYTF. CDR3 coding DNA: TGTGCCAGCAGCTTGGCCACGTCAGCCAACTATGGCTACACCTTC.